A selection of T cell receptor beta chains follows, all from one sample in a study of spatial heterogeneity in lung cancer. MiXCR, applied by TCRdb to the 5' RACE reads, yields one record per CDR3 protein. This table holds around 25,000 distinct CDR3 sequences, roughly 9.7% found once. The material was PBMCs, obtained at follow-up. The origin of the receptors is a male donor with early-stage non-small cell lung cancer. The CDR3 runs from the conserved cysteine through the conserved F or W. The D gene is left open where the match is weak. The size entry is marked missing in some rows and otherwise reads once, few, many or a size class.

clone_size | j_call | d_call | v_call | cdr3_aa | cdr3_nt
NA | TRBJ2-5 | NA | TRBV10-3 | CAIRSSETQYF | TGTGCCATCCGTTCTTCCGAGACCCAGTACTTC
few | TRBJ2-5 | NA | TRBV7-2 | CASSPRESEGTQYF | TGTGCCAGCAGCCCCCGAGAAAGCGAGGGGACCCAGTACTTC
many | TRBJ1-2 | NA | TRBV30 | CALAYGYLNYGYTF | TGTGCCTTGGCCTACGGTTATCTAAACTATGGCTACACCTTC
few | TRBJ1-1 | NA | TRBV18 | CASSPSVTTNTEAFF | TGTGCCAGCTCACCATCAGTAACCACGAACACTGAAGCTTTCTTT
few | TRBJ1-2 | TRBD1 | TRBV28 | CASILRGTDYGYTF | TGTGCCAGCATCCTGCGCGGGACAGACTATGGCTACACCTTC
NA | TRBJ2-5 | NA | TRBV2 | CASTGQERETQYF | TGTGCCAGCACCGGGCAGGAAAGGGAGACCCAGTACTTC
NA | TRBJ1-2 | NA | TRBV5-1 | CASSLDGRSYRYTF | TGCGCCAGCAGCTTGGACGGGCGCTCCTATCGCTACACCTTC
NA | TRBJ2-1 | NA | TRBV7-9 | CATTRSYNEQFF | TGTGCCACCACTCGCTCCTACAATGAGCAGTTCTTC
few | TRBJ2-1 | TRBD2 | TRBV6-1 | CASSESRGYNEQFF | TGTGCCAGCAGTGAATCGCGGGGGTACAATGAGCAGTTCTTC
many | TRBJ2-7 | NA | TRBV2 | CASSEAPGIEQYF | TGTGCCAGCAGTGAAGCGCCAGGGATCGAGCAGTACTTC
NA | TRBJ1-6 | NA | TRBV7-2 | CASSLETARNSPLHF | TGTGCCAGCAGCTTAGAGACAGCAAGGAATTCACCCCTCCACTTT
many | TRBJ2-2 | NA | TRBV19 | CASSASGTRNTGELFF | TGTGCCAGTAGTGCCTCCGGGACAAGGAACACCGGGGAGCTGTTTTTT
many | TRBJ1-1 | TRBD1 | TRBV11-2 | CASSPGTALRAFF | TGTGCCAGCAGCCCGGGGACAGCCCTGAGAGCTTTCTTT
many | TRBJ2-1 | TRBD2 | TRBV20-1 | CSGYPPTSGAYNEQFF | TGCAGTGGTTACCCCCCAACTAGCGGTGCCTACAATGAGCAGTTCTTC
many | TRBJ2-2 | NA | TRBV2 | CASSQVPSGELFF | TGTGCCAGCAGCCAGGTCCCCTCCGGGGAGCTGTTTTTT
few | TRBJ2-3 | NA | TRBV5-1 | CASSLEALTDTQYF | TGCGCCAGCAGCTTGGAGGCACTCACAGATACGCAGTATTTT
few | TRBJ2-2 | NA | TRBV7-6 | CASSSEGFVGGSPGELFF | TGTGCCAGCAGCTCAGAGGGGTTCGTAGGCGGTTCCCCCGGGGAGCTGTTTTTT
NA | TRBJ2-3 | TRBD2 | TRBV2 | CAQSPWTSGGSTDTQYF | TGTGCCCAGAGCCCTTGGACTAGCGGGGGCAGCACAGATACGCAGTATTTT
NA | TRBJ2-1 | NA | TRBV20-1 | CSANTRDFQFF | TGCAGTGCTAATACCCGGGATTTCCAGTTCTTC
few | TRBJ2-7 | NA | TRBV28 | CASRPHSTYEQYF | TGTGCCAGCAGACCTCACAGCACCTACGAGCAGTACTTC
few | TRBJ2-5 | NA | TRBV4-1 | CASSQGDRGTQYF | TGCGCCAGCAGCCAAGGGGACCGGGGGACCCAGTACTTC
many | TRBJ2-1 | NA | TRBV28 | CASSLKPLLRFF | TGTGCCAGCAGTTTGAAGCCGCTCCTACGGTTCTTC
NA | TRBJ2-3 | TRBD1 | TRBV7-9 | CASSPRTGLSTDTQYF | TGTGCCAGCAGCCCCCGGACAGGACTGAGCACAGATACGCAGTATTTT
many | TRBJ2-1 | NA | TRBV29-1 | CSVELGDVYNEQFF | TGCAGCGTTGAATTGGGGGACGTCTACAATGAGCAGTTCTTC
many | TRBJ2-3 | TRBD1 | TRBV7-7 | CASSRTGTGADTQYF | TGTGCTAGCAGCCGAACCGGGACAGGGGCTGATACGCAGTATTTT
many | TRBJ2-6 | NA | TRBV11-2 | CASSLTGANVLTF | TGTGCCAGCAGCCTCACTGGGGCCAACGTCCTGACTTTC
NA | TRBJ2-2 | NA | TRBV5-1 | CASSFVANTGELFF | TGCGCCAGCAGCTTCGTGGCGAACACCGGGGAGCTGTTTTTT
many | TRBJ2-3 | NA | TRBV4-1 | CASSPRFRESDTQYF | TGCGCCAGCAGCCCCCGGTTCCGGGAATCAGATACGCAGTATTTT
NA | TRBJ1-6 | TRBD1 | TRBV7-6 | CASSREGQRNSPLHF | TGTGCCAGCAGCAGAGAGGGACAGAGGAATTCACCCCTCCACTTT
many | TRBJ2-7 | NA | TRBV2 | CASSEVGSLSYEQYF | TGTGCCAGCAGTGAGGTGGGGAGCCTCTCCTACGAGCAGTACTTC
few | TRBJ1-6 | TRBD1 | TRBV5-1 | CASSIRDSNSPLHF | TGCGCCAGCAGCATCCGGGACAGCAATTCACCCCTCCACTTT